This record looks at one T cell receptor (beta chain) sequence and its context. What it recognizes is unknown. This sample was included in a study of glioma-infiltrating T cells after dendritic cell vaccination. As for the study in general: Treatment, given 2003 to 2012, was autologous tumor lysate-pulsed dendritic cell vaccination. Study-level results: Only a small number of patients had complete blood and tumor samples.

Only in-frame clones appear in the TCRdb table, and some are missing; sequencing was by immunoSEQ multiplex PCR. This table holds 60,000 to 70,000 clones, roughly four fifths found once. The sequence was obtained from a human donor with glioblastoma. Sequencing was performed on blood, taken before dendritic cell vaccination.

The chain's CDR3 is CASSLGTSEAFF. The CDR3 DNA follows: TGTGCCAGCAGTTTAGGGACAAGTGAAGCTTTCTTT. V usage is TRBV6-1 and J usage is TRBJ1-1; D possibly corresponds to TRBD1 (6 bases). The germline CDR1 and CDR2 sequences are MNHNS and SASEGT. V shed 5 bases and J shed 7 bases, with 11 bases lying between them. The CDR3 sequence is 12 residues long.